These 30 T cell receptor beta chains were sequenced from one sample in a study of T cells in Graves' hyperthyroidism and ophthalmopathy. Researchers took RNA transcripts and amplified the TCR beta CDR3 regions from them. RT-PCR in the first round (using the HTBI primer set) targeted the TCR CDR3. Using its own MiXCR run on the multiplex PCR reads, TCRdb lists one record per CDR3 protein. Of more than 300,000 distinct CDR3 sequences in the sample, around 13% were seen once. Input material: blood. These TCRs come from a young woman with Graves' hyperthyroidism.

At least ten counts were recorded for this clonotype. The genes are TRBV27 and TRBJ1-6; no definite D call. V shed 4 bases and J shed 1 base, with 5 bases lying between them. CDR3 length equals 14 residues. The germline V gene has CDR1 MNHEY and CDR2 SMNVEV (reference sequence). CDR3 sequence (DNA): TGTGCCAGCAGTTCCGCTTCCTATAATTCACCCCTCCACTTT. Translated, it gives CASSSASYNSPLHF.

At least ten counts were recorded for this clonotype. CDR3 in DNA: TGCAGTGCTAGAGACCCCGAGTCGGGGTATGAGCAGTTCTTC. This encodes CSARDPESGYEQFF. The chain has TRBV20-1 and TRBJ2-1; TRBD2 is a possible D gene (5 bases). The CDR3 is 14 amino acids. The germline CDR1 and CDR2 sequences are DFQATT and SNEGSKA (reference sequence). V lost 0 bases, J lost 8 bases, and 14 bases lay in between.

This clonotype was observed many times. This sequence joins TRBV7-2 and TRBJ2-7, with D unresolved. CDR3 length: 14 amino acids. Trimming cost V 1 base and J 5 bases, with 12 bases left between them. The germline V gene has CDR1 SGHTA and CDR2 FQGNSA. The CDR3 region is CASSLEWQIHEQYF. The CDR3 region has the DNA TGTGCCAGCAGCTTAGAATGGCAGATCCACGAGCAGTACTTC.

This clonotype was picked up a small number of times. The CDR3 sequence: CASSLEGLSGNTIYF. The CDR3 DNA reads as TGTGCCAGCAGCCTAGAGGGACTCTCTGGAAACACCATATATTTT. The V and J genes are TRBV7-9 and TRBJ1-3; TRBD1 might be the D (5 bases). Trimming stripped 5 bases from V and 0 bases from J, with 11 bases between. This CDR3 has 15 residues. Germline V lookup: CDR1 SEHNR, CDR2 FQNEAQ (reference sequence).

This clonotype was recorded at least ten times. This chain links TRBV20-1 with TRBJ1-2; no clear D. V was shortened by 0 bases and J by 2 bases, with 7 bases between the two germline ends. CDR3 length: 13 amino acids. Germline V gene data show CDR1 as DFQATT and CDR2 as SNEGSKA (reference sequence). CDR3: CSARDPGNYGYTF. The CDR3 DNA reads as TGCAGTGCTAGAGATCCCGGGAACTATGGCTACACCTTC.

As DNA, the CDR3 is TGTGCCAGCAGCGTAGATGGGGAGGCGAGAACTGAAGCTTTCTTT. Translation: CASSVDGEARTEAFF. The rearrangement joins TRBV9 to TRBJ1-1; no definite D call. This CDR3 has 15 amino acids. The V end was cut by 0 bases, the J end by 5 bases, with 14 bases between. Germline V CDR1 and CDR2: SGDLS, YYNGEE.

The sample holds a few counts of this clonotype. One end of the junction is discordant with germline, which a read error may explain. This chain joins TRBV5-1 and TRBJ1-2; D unclear. This CDR3 is 16 amino acids long. In germline, CDR1 is SGHRS, CDR2 YFSETQ. The CDR3 loop is CASSSAVGSVLDGYTF. CDR3 coding DNA: TGTGCCAGCAGCTCCGCGGTTGGGTCGGTACTAGATGGCTACACCTTC.

This clonotype was found many times. A junction end diverges from the germline sequence, so it may reflect a read error. The gene calls are TRBV11-2 and TRBJ2-7; D is ambiguous. CDR1 SGHAT and CDR2 FQNNGV come from the germline V gene. The CDR3 length is 11 residues. CDR3 region: CASSIDYEQYF. The CDR3 DNA is TGTGCCAGCAGCATAGACTACGAGCAGTACTTC.

The rearrangement joins TRBV6-1 to TRBJ2-5; D remains unclear. V was cut by 1 base and J by 2 bases, with 8 bases left in between. The CDR3 has 14 residues. The germline CDR1 and CDR2 sequences are MNHNS and SASEGT. DNA of the CDR3: TGTGCCAGCAGTGAAGGGACCCTTCAAGAGACCCAGTACTTC. It codes for CASSEGTLQETQYF.

There are a few counts of this clonotype. The chain links TRBV12-3 or TRBV12-4 to TRBJ2-5, with D maybe TRBD2 (5 bases). Trimming took off 2 bases at V and 0 bases at J, with 19 bases between the two ends. The CDR3 has 18 amino acids. CDR3 in amino acids: CASSLLSSGASYQETQYF. CDR3 nucleotides: TGTGCCAGCAGTTTACTTTCCAGCGGAGCATCGTACCAAGAGACCCAGTACTTC.

This clonotype was picked up a small number of times. The chain has TRBV9 and TRBJ2-1, with D possibly matching TRBD1 (6 bases). V was trimmed by 0 bases and J by 5 bases, leaving 9 bases between them. The CDR3 is made up of 14 amino acids. Germline CDR1 and CDR2: SGDLS and YYNGEE. In DNA, the CDR3 is TGTGCCAGCAGCGTAGAAGGACAGAACAATGAGCAGTTCTTC. It translates to CASSVEGQNNEQFF.

This clonotype was detected many times. This CDR3 reads CASTFRGAYNEQFF. CDR3 bases: TGTGCCAGCACTTTCCGGGGGGCCTACAATGAGCAGTTCTTC. This sequence joins TRBV11-2 and TRBJ2-1; TRBD2 aligns across 7 bases. This CDR3 has 14 amino acids. The junction had 5 bases not matched to a gene; V was cut back by 7 bases and J by 2 bases. In germline, CDR1 is SGHAT, CDR2 FQNNGV.

The chain couples TRBV5-1 to TRBJ2-5, with a possible D match to TRBD1 (6 bases). V lost 4 bases, J lost 3 bases, and 19 bases lay in between. Germline CDR1 reads SGHRS; CDR2 reads YFSETQ. The CDR3 consists of 16 residues. CDR3: CASSRLGSAGEETQYF. The CDR3 region has the DNA TGCGCCAGCAGCCGTTTAGGGAGTGCAGGGGAAGAGACCCAGTACTTC.

In this sample, this clonotype turned up a few times. The rearrangement joins TRBV29-1 to TRBJ2-3; 8 positions match TRBD2. Germline V gives CDR1 SQVTM, CDR2 ANQGSEA. Trimming at V came to 4 bases and at J to 6 bases, leaving 9 bases not matched to a gene. There are 14 residues in the CDR3. The CDR3 sequence is CSVVSGNGGDTQYF. The DNA of the CDR3 is TGCAGCGTTGTTAGCGGGAACGGGGGGGATACGCAGTATTTT.

This clonotype was recorded a few times. The rearrangement uses TRBV19 and TRBJ1-5; D is undetermined. In germline, CDR1 is LNHDA, CDR2 SQIVND (reference sequence). V was clipped by 6 bases and J by 5 bases, with 17 bases between them. CDR3 length equals 15 residues. The CDR3 sequence: CASSTGPGRYQPQHF. For the CDR3, the DNA is TGTGCCAGTAGCACTGGACCCGGGAGGTATCAGCCCCAGCATTTT.

Remarks on this clonotype: A much larger clone differs from this one at a single base, so this may be a read error. The chain has TRBV20-1 and TRBJ2-1, with D unresolved. The germline V gene encodes CDR1 DFQATT and CDR2 SNEGSKA (reference sequence). The CDR3 has 15 residues. CDR3 bases: TGCAGTGCTAGATCCTCATTGAGCTCCTACTATGAGCAGTTCTTC. Amino acid sequence: CSARSSLSSYYEQFF.

The CDR3 is CASSQLAYSYEQYF. CDR3 in DNA: TGTGCCAGCAGCCAACTAGCGTACTCCTACGAGCAGTACTTC. The rearrangement joins TRBV7-8 to TRBJ2-7; TRBD2 matches at 7 bases. The J segment lost 0 bases and the V segment lost 5 bases, leaving 4 bases of the junction unmatched. CDR3 size: 14 residues. CDR1 and CDR2 (germline): SGHVS, FQNEAQ.

This clonotype was found many times. The chain has TRBV28 and TRBJ2-3; tentative D call: TRBD1 (6 bases). With 4 bases removed from V and 2 bases from J, the gap between germline ends came to 16 bases. The CDR3 sequence is 16 residues long. Germline-derived CDR1 and CDR2 are MDHEN and SYDVKM. The CDR3 DNA reads as TGTGCCAGCAGTTATTCCGGGACAAGCCTCACAGATACGCAGTATTTT. Protein: CASSYSGTSLTDTQYF.

This clonotype was seen ten or more times. The chain carries TRBV6-2 or TRBV6-3 and TRBJ2-1; D remains unclear. Per the germline V gene, CDR1 is MNHEY and CDR2 is SVGEGT. The germline V and J ends were trimmed by 6 bases and 5 bases, with 17 bases remaining between them. The CDR3 is 15 residues long. CDR3 residues: CASRTYLTSDNEQFF. The CDR3, as DNA: TGTGCCAGCAGAACCTACCTTACAAGCGACAATGAGCAGTTCTTC.

This clonotype was seen many times. The chain has TRBV7-9 and TRBJ1-1; D ambiguous. Trimming removed 1 base from V and 11 bases from J, with 17 bases in between. Germline V gene lookup returns CDR1 SEHNR and CDR2 FQNEAQ (reference sequence). The CDR3 sequence is 14 residues long. Here the CDR3 reads CASSLDVKVAGAFF. CDR3 nucleotide sequence: TGTGCCAGCAGCTTAGATGTTAAGGTCGCCGGGGCTTTCTTT.

In this sample, this clonotype turned up many times. The genes are TRBV29-1 and TRBJ1-5; 8 bases align to TRBD1. Germline V gives CDR1 SQVTM, CDR2 ANQGSEA. The CDR3 spans 15 residues. J gave up 4 bases and V 2 bases, and 7 bases lay outside the gene matches. The CDR3 is CSVETGQGGNQPQHF. The CDR3 nucleotides are TGCAGCGTTGAAACCGGACAGGGAGGAAATCAGCCCCAGCATTTT.

The sample holds a few counts of this clonotype. The chain joins TRBV10-3 to TRBJ1-2; possibly TRBD1 for D (5 bases). Trimming took off 6 bases at V and 4 bases at J, with 15 bases between the two ends. Germline CDR1 is ENHRY and CDR2 is SYGVKD. The CDR3 contains 14 residues. The DNA of the CDR3 is TGTGCCATCAGCGCGACTACAGGCGTCTATGGCTACACCTTC. Amino acid sequence: CAISATTGVYGYTF.

This clonotype has at least ten counts. The chain combines TRBV20-1 with TRBJ2-7, with D unresolved. The CDR3 loop spans 13 amino acids. Between the trimmed V and J ends, which lost 3 bases and 2 bases, there was a span of 11 bases. The V gene's germline CDR1 is DFQATT and CDR2 SNEGSKA (reference sequence). CDR3 region: CSARSRTTYEQYF. The DNA of the CDR3 is TGCAGTGCTAGGTCCCGTACTACCTACGAGCAGTACTTC.

This clonotype was counted ten times or more. The chain uses TRBV2 and TRBJ2-3, with D possibly being TRBD2 (5 bases). The CDR3 runs to 18 residues. V dropped 5 bases and J dropped 1 base, with 22 bases sitting between them. Looked up from germline, CDR1 is SNHLY and CDR2 is FYNNEI. The CDR3, as DNA: TGTGCCAGCAGTCAAAATTTACACGGAGGATGGGGCACAGATACGCAGTATTTT. Translated, it gives CASSQNLHGGWGTDTQYF.

The rearrangement links TRBV20-1 to TRBJ2-2, with D maybe TRBD1 (6 bases). Trimming removed 0 bases from V and 4 bases from J, with 12 bases in between. There are 15 residues in the CDR3. Germline CDR1 and CDR2: DFQATT and SNEGSKA (reference sequence). The CDR3 DNA sequence: TGCAGTGCTAGAGAAGGGGGTAGGCGCACCGGGGAGCTGTTTTTT. This gives the protein CSAREGGRRTGELFF.

The chain combines TRBV6-1 with TRBJ2-5; 7 positions match TRBD1. This CDR3 comprises 14 residues. After removal of 6 bases from V and 2 bases from J, the junction contained 6 bases not matched to a gene. Per the germline V gene, CDR1 is MNHNS and CDR2 is SASEGT. CDR3 sequence: CASRGPGQQETQYF. The CDR3 DNA is TGTGCCAGCAGAGGACCGGGACAGCAAGAGACCCAGTACTTC.

The table lists this clonotype with many counts. The chain links TRBV5-8 to TRBJ2-3; D may correspond to TRBD1 or TRBD2 (5 bases each). The CDR3 is 16 residues long. V lost 2 bases to trimming and J lost 1 base, with 14 bases between them. Germline V lookup: CDR1 SGHTS, CDR2 YDEGEE. The CDR3 region is CASSFGTRRGTDTQYF. DNA for the CDR3: TGTGCCAGCAGCTTCGGGACCCGAAGAGGCACAGATACGCAGTATTTT.

This clonotype occurred many times. The chain couples TRBV28 to TRBJ1-2; no clear D. The CDR3 length is 13 residues. CDR1 and CDR2 (germline): MDHEN, SYDVKM. Deletions cut 5 bases from V and 4 bases from J, with 11 bases between. The CDR3 region is CASSREGPYGYTF. Here the CDR3 DNA reads TGTGCCAGCAGTCGGGAGGGCCCCTATGGCTACACCTTC.

This clonotype came up many times. V gene TRBV7-6 combines with J gene TRBJ1-1, with D possibly being TRBD1 (5 bases). Germline V CDR1 and CDR2: SGHVS, FNYEAQ. The CDR3 runs to 15 residues. The ends were cut back, 4 bases at V and 1 base at J, with 13 bases in the middle. CDR3 nucleotides: TGTGCCAGCAGCTCGGACGGGACGCCGAACACTGAAGCTTTCTTT. This sequence encodes CASSSDGTPNTEAFF.

This chain connects TRBV5-1 to TRBJ2-7; D not resolved. Germline-derived CDR1 and CDR2 are SGHRS and YFSETQ. The V and J ends lost 4 bases and 9 bases respectively, with 8 bases between them. There are 10 residues in the CDR3. CDR3 nucleotides: TGCGCCAGCAGCGGTAGTGTGCAGTACTTC. It is translated as CASSGSVQYF.